These T cell receptor beta chains were read from a single sample in a study of blood T cell repertoires in COVID-19. Some clones are missing from TCRdb's copy, which holds only in-frame ones; the method was immunoSEQ multiplex PCR. The sample carries about 230,000 clones, roughly 85% recorded once. The specimen sequenced was peripheral blood. These receptors originate from an older woman with active or convalescent COVID-19. Both conserved end residues are trimmed from each CDR3.

TRBV24-1,TRBJ2-2,ATSQTSGIGRAGELF
TRBV5-1,TRBJ2-2,ASSSDGQGRTGELF
TRBV5-4,TRBJ1-2,ASSTVVGRPEGYT
TRBV4-1,TRBJ2-7,ASSQGPGQGTYEQY
TRBV5-6,TRBJ1-1,ASSLQYTEAF
TRBV7-9,TRBJ1-4,ASSFDSLATNEKLF
TRBV3-1/TRBV3-2,TRBJ1-4,ASSPDGSNRELF
TRBV6-1,TRBJ2-3,ASSVWSGAGADTQY
TRBV28,TRBJ2-2,ASSSGGSTGELF
TRBV7-2,TRBJ1-3,ASSLNAGPSGNTIY
TRBV7-2,TRBJ2-3,ASSQTSGGDTDTQY
TRBV5-1,TRBJ2-7,ASRSGTRDEQY
TRBV30,TRBJ2-5,AWLTSGQETQY
TRBV5-1,TRBJ1-2,ASSSQTGNGGYT
TRBV5-8,TRBJ2-3,ASTVGGVAITDTQY
TRBV5-1,TRBJ2-3,ASSLPLAGGSTDTQY